Below, 8 T cell receptor beta chains from the same sample are listed, as sequenced in a study of shared clonotypes between healthy human individuals (dated by TCRdb to the early 2020s). CD8 naive samples were CD45RO-negative cells positively selected for CCR7, giving a CD45RA+CCR7+ population that excluded TemRA cells. The library relied on the immunoSEQ multiplex PCR assay. TCRdb limited this immuneACCESS table to in-frame rearrangements with V and J called. A share of clones is missing; checked studies link under half to unresolved V genes, and the rest is unexplained. This sample comprises some 2.1 million clones, over 85% of them detected only once. Roughly 1% of the sample lies in the top ten. Sequenced: naive CD8+ T cells sorted from blood. This specimen's cell subset or site label, per the study, means: CD45RA+CCR7+. The receptor source for this set is a young man in good health.

The chain carries TRBV30 and TRBJ2-7; the D is unclear. Germline V gene data show CDR1 as GTSNPN and CDR2 as SVGIG (reference sequence). This CDR3 has 13 amino acids. Trimming took off 3 bases at V and 6 bases at J, with 15 bases between the two ends. CDR3 sequence: CAWSPGAGSEQYF. In nucleotides, the CDR3 is TGTGCCTGGAGCCCTGGAGCAGGTTCCGAGCAGTACTTC.

The rearrangement joins TRBV13 to TRBJ2-3; a weak D match, TRBD2 (5 bases). In germline, CDR1 is PRHDT, CDR2 FYEKMQ (reference sequence). There are 16 residues in the CDR3. V dropped 6 bases and J dropped 0 bases, with 16 bases sitting between them. The CDR3 is CASSDSGSDSTDTQYF. The CDR3 nucleotides read TGTGCCAGCAGTGATAGTGGTAGCGACAGCACAGATACGCAGTATTTT.

The chain employs TRBV11-2 and TRBJ2-1, with TRBD1 matching 11 bases. CDR1 SGHAT and CDR2 FQNNGV come from the germline V gene. The CDR3 consists of 15 residues. V shed 4 bases and J 8 bases; nucleotides not matched to a gene: 7. CDR3 residues: CASSSGTGGFYEQFF. In DNA, the CDR3 is TGTGCCAGCAGCTCCGGGACAGGGGGATTCTATGAGCAGTTCTTC.

The gene calls are TRBV28 and TRBJ1-1; D is undetermined. The germline CDR1 and CDR2 sequences are MDHEN and SYDVKM. V was pared by 4 bases and J by 5 bases, with 5 bases between. This CDR3 comprises 11 residues. The CDR3 DNA follows: TGTGCCAGCAGTTATTCTACTGAAGCTTTCTTT. Encoded protein: CASSYSTEAFF. Supplemented by reference TRBV28 and TRBJ1-1, the full variable domain reads DVKVTQSSRYLVKRTGEKVFLECVQDMDHENMFWYRQDPGLGLRLIYFSYDVKMKEKGDIPEGYSVSREKKERFSLILESASTNQTSMYLCASSYSTEAFFGQGTRLTVV.

The rearrangement uses TRBV9 and TRBJ2-7; 14 positions match TRBD2. The CDR3 totals 15 residues. V was clipped by 4 bases and J by 9 bases; unmatched bases: 9. The germline V gene encodes CDR1 SGDLS and CDR2 YYNGEE. CDR3 loop: CASSPGTSGSGGQYF. CDR3 nucleotides: TGTGCCAGCAGCCCCGGGACTAGCGGGAGCGGAGGGCAGTACTTC.

The V gene is TRBV5-8, the J gene TRBJ1-5; D remains unclear. This CDR3 has 13 residues. Looked up from germline, CDR1 is SGHTS and CDR2 is YDEGEE. Trimming took 8 bases from V and 2 from J, leaving 11 bases between them. The CDR3 here is CASGPSGNQPQHF. CDR3 nucleotides: TGTGCCAGTGGACCCTCGGGCAATCAGCCCCAGCATTTT.

The chain recombines TRBV5-6 with TRBJ2-4; TRBD2 agrees at 8 bases. The CDR3 runs to 16 residues. Germline V gives CDR1 SGHDT, CDR2 YYEEEE. V lost 0 bases to trimming and J lost 3 bases; unmatched junction nucleotides: 5. The CDR3 DNA reads TGTGCCAGCAGCTTGGCAAGCGGGGGAGGCAAAAACATTCAGTACTTC. Translating it yields CASSLASGGGKNIQYF.

The V gene is TRBV27, the J gene TRBJ1-2, with a possible D match to TRBD1 (5 bases). The length of the CDR3 is 13 residues. V was pared by 8 bases and J by 5 bases, with 15 bases between. Germline V lookup: CDR1 MNHEY, CDR2 SMNVEV (reference sequence). The CDR3 protein is CASGDRAAYGYTF. CDR3 nucleotides: TGTGCCAGCGGTGACAGAGCCGCATATGGCTACACCTTC.